The entry below gives a single TCR beta chain sequence along with its context. Antigen: not known. The sample originates from a study of chemoradiotherapy in HPV16-positive cancers. Whole-study findings and limits: Non-HPV-specific T cells did not expand in tumors during treatment, whereas candidate HPV-specific clones and E7-related motifs did.

Per the germline V gene, CDR1 is DFQATT and CDR2 is SNEGSKA (reference sequence). The V and J ends lost 5 bases and 7 bases respectively, with 9 bases between them. This CDR3 contains 11 residues. TCRdb's copy holds only in-frame clones and misses some; the assay was immunoSEQ multiplex PCR. The sample consists of around 30,000 clones, about 87% of them appearing once. The clonotype originates from a human donor with HPV-associated anogenital cancer. The chain has TRBV20-1 and TRBJ2-1; no clear D. Sequenced here: blood, sampled from a patient who underwent chemoradiotherapy. In nucleotides, the CDR3 is TGCAGTGCTGGAGTAGCAAATGAGCAGTTCTTC. Protein product: CSAGVANEQFF.